This TCR beta chain derives from a study of PD-1 and CTLA-4 blockade in melanoma. The CDR3 has 17 residues. CDR1 and CDR2 from the germline V gene are SGHTA and FQGNSA. V lost 3 bases to trimming and J lost 6 bases, with 21 bases between them. TCRdb's copy holds only in-frame clones and misses some; the assay was immunoSEQ multiplex PCR. Of around 7,200 clones detected, roughly 80% appear once; the ten largest clones hold under 45%. The sequenced sample was CD8+ T cells from peripheral blood, obtained before anti-PD-1 treatment. This TCR was recovered from a human donor with melanoma. The rearrangement joins TRBV7-2 to TRBJ2-1; no firm D call. The CDR3 reads CASSFSLGILLGNEQFF. The CDR3 bases are TGTGCCAGCAGCTTCTCCTTGGGTATCCTCCTGGGCAATGAGCAGTTCTTC.